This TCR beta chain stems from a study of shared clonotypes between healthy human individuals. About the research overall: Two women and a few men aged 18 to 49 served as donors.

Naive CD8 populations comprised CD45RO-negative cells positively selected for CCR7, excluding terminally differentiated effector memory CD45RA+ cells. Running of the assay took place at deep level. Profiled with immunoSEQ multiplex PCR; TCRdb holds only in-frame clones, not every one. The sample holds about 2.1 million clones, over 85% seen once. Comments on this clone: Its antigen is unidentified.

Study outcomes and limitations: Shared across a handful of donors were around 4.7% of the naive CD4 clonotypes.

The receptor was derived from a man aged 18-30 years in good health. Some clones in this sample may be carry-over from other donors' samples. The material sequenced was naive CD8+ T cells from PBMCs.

In DNA, the CDR3 is TGTGCCAGCAGTTTAATCGCAACCTACACCGGGGAGCTGTTTTTT. Residues: CASSLIATYTGELFF. The V and J genes are TRBV27 and TRBJ2-2, with D hard to call. The CDR3 has 15 amino acids. V dropped 2 bases and J dropped 3 bases, with 10 bases sitting between them. Germline lookup yields CDR1 MNHEY and CDR2 SMNVEV (reference sequence).